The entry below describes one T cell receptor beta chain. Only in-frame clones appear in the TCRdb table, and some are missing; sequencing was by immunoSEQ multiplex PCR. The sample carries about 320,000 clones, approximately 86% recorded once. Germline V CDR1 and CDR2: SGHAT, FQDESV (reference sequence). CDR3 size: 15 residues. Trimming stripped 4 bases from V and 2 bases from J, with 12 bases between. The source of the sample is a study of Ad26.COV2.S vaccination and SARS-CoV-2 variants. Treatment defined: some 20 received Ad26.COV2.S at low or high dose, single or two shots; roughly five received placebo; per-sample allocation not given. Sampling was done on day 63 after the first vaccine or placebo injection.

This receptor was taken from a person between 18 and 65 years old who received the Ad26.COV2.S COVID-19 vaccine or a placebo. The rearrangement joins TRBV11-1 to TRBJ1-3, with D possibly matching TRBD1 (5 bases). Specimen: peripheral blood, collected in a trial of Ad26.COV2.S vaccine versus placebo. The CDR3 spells CASSYDSYAGNTIYF. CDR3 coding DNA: TGTGCCAGCAGCTACGACAGTTATGCTGGAAACACCATATATTTT.